The source of this T cell receptor (beta chain) is a study of immune evolution from preneoplasia to lung adenocarcinoma. Here immunoSEQ multiplex PCR was the method, and the copy in TCRdb shows in-frame clones only, minus some. This sample yields some 2,500 clones, of which approximately 80% are seen a single time; 5% to 5.5% belongs to the top ten. The germline gives CDR1 MNHEY, CDR2 SMNVEV (reference sequence). CDR3 length: 12 amino acids. Between the trimmed V and J ends, which lost 5 bases and 6 bases, there was a span of 9 bases. The rearrangement links TRBV27 to TRBJ2-3; D is ambiguous. The specimen sequenced was FFPE invasive lung adenocarcinoma tissue. The sequence was collected from a person aged 55-85 years with invasive lung adenocarcinoma. The CDR3 nucleotides read TGTGCCAGCAGTAAACCCAAGGATACGCAGTATTTT. It specifies CASSKPKDTQYF.